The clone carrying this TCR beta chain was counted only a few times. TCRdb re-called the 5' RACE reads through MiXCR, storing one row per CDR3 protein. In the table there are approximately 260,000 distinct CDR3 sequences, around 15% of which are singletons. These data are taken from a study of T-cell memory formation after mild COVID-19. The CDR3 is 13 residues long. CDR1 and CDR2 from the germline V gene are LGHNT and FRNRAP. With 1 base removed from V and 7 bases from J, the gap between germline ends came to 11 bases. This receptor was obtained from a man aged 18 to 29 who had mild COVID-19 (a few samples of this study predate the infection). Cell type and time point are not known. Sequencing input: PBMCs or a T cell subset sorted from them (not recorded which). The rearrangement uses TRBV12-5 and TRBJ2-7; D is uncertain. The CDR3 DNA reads TGTGCTAGTGGTTTGGGAGCCAGGTGGGAGCAGTACTTC. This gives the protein CASGLGARWEQYF.